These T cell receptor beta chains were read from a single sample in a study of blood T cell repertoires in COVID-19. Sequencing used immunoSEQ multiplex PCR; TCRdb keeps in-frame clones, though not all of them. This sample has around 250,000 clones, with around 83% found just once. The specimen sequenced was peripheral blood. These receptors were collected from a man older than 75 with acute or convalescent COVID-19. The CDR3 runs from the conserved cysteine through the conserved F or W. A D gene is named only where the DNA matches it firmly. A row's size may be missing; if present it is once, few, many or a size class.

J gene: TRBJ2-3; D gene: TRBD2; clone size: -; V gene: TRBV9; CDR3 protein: CASSAVAGGTDTQYF; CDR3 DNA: TGTGCCAGCAGCGCTGTAGCGGGAGGCACAGATACGCAGTATTTT
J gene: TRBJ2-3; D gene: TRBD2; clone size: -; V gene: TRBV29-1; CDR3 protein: CSVGAGVDTQYF; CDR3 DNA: TGCAGCGTGGGAGCGGGAGTAGATACGCAGTATTTT
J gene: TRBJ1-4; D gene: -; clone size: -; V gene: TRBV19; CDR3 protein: CASTPRSMRLATNEKLFF; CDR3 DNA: TGTGCCAGTACCCCGCGAAGCATGCGGCTCGCAACTAATGAAAAACTGTTTTTT
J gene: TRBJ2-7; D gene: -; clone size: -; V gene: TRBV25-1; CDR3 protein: CASSESSSYEQYF; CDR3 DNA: TGTGCCAGCAGTGAATCGAGCTCCTACGAGCAGTACTTC
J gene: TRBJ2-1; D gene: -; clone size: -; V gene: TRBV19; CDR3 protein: CASSMGGVGGGLSIRYNEQFF; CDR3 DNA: TGTGCCAGTAGTATGGGCGGGGTAGGGGGCGGCTTATCCATCCGCTACAATGAGCAGTTCTTC
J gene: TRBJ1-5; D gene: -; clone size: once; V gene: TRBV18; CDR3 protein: CASSLTRDKNQPQHF; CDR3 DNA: TGTGCCAGCTCCCTAACTCGGGACAAAAATCAGCCCCAGCATTTT
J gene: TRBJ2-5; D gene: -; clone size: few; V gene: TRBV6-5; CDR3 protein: CASSYLGTPQETQYF; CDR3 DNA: TGTGCCAGCAGTTACCTCGGGACTCCTCAAGAGACCCAGTACTTC
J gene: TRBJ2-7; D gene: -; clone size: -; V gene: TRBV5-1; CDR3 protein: CASRSSSYEQYF; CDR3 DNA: TGCGCCAGCAGGTCTAGCTCCTACGAGCAGTACTTC
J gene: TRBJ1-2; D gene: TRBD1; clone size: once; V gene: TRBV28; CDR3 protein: CASSNGQGNYGYTF; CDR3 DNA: TGTGCCAGCAGTAATGGACAGGGGAACTATGGCTACACCTTC
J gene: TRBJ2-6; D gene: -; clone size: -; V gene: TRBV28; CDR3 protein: CASSFLLSGANVLTF; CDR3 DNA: TGTGCCAGCAGTTTTCTCCTCTCTGGGGCCAACGTCCTGACTTTC
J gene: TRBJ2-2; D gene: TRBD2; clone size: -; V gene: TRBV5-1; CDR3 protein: CASAPIAGANTGELFF; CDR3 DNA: TGCGCCAGCGCCCCTATAGCGGGGGCTAACACCGGGGAGCTGTTTTTT
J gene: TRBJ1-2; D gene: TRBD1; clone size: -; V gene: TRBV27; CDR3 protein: CASSPNPGTGGGYTF; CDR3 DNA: TGTGCCAGCAGTCCAAACCCTGGGACAGGTGGTGGCTACACCTTC
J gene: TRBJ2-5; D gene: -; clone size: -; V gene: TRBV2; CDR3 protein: CASSEFGGSLSETQYF; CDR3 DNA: TGTGCCAGCAGTGAGTTCGGGGGATCTTTGTCTGAGACCCAGTACTTC
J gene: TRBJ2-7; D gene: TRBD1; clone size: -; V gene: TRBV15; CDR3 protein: CATENAIKGAHEQYF; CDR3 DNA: TGTGCCACCGAAAACGCGATTAAGGGGGCTCACGAGCAGTACTTC
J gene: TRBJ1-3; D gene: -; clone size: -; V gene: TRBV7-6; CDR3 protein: CASSLDAGNSGNTIYF; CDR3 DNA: TGTGCCAGCAGCTTAGATGCAGGAAACTCTGGAAACACCATATATTTT
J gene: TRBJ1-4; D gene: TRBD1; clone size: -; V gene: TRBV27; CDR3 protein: CASSPAYRGPDEKLFF; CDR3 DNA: TGTGCCAGCAGTCCAGCCTACAGGGGGCCCGATGAAAAACTGTTTTTT
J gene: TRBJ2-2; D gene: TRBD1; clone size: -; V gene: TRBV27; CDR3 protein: CASNGQGLSTGELFF; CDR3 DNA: TGTGCCAGCAATGGACAGGGTCTGAGCACCGGGGAGCTGTTTTTT
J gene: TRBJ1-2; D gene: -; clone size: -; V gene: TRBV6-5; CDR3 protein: CASREAGTFYGYTF; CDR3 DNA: TGTGCCAGCAGGGAGGCCGGGACATTCTATGGCTACACCTTC
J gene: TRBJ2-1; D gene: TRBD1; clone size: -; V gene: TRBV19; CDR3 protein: CASSPRQGARSEQFF; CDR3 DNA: TGTGCCAGTAGTCCCCGACAGGGGGCAAGGAGTGAGCAGTTCTTC
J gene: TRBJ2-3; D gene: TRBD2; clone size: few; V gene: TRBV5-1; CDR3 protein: CASSRGLAGGPFTDTQYF; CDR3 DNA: TGCGCCAGCAGCCGGGGACTAGCGGGAGGGCCTTTCACAGATACGCAGTATTTT
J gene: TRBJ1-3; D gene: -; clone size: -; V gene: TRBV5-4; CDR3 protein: CASSLGPKTGRSGNTIYF; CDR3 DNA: TGTGCCAGCAGCTTGGGCCCTAAGACAGGCCGCTCTGGAAACACCATATATTTT
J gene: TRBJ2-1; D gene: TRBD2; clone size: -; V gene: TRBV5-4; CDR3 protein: CASSSRLAGPIEEQFF; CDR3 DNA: TGTGCCAGCAGCTCGAGACTAGCGGGGCCCATAGAGGAGCAGTTCTTC
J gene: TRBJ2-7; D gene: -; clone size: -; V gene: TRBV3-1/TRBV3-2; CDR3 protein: CASSQEAAAEQYF; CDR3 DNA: TGTGCCAGCAGCCAAGAGGCTGCTGCCGAGCAGTACTTC
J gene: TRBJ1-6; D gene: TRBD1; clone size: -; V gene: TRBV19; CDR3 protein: CASGSTGGNSPLHF; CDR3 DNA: TGTGCCAGTGGATCGACAGGGGGTAATTCACCCCTCCACTTT
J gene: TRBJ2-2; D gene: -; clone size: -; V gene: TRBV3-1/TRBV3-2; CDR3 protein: CASSQVAGELFF; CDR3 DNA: TGTGCCAGCAGCCAAGTAGCGGGGGAGCTGTTTTTT
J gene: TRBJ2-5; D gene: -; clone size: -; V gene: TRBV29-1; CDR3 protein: CSVVTGHRETQYF; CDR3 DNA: TGCAGCGTTGTGACAGGTCACCGGGAGACCCAGTACTTC
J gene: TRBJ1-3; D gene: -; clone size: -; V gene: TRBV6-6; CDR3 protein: CASSPTGSMAIYF; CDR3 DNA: TGTGCCAGCAGCCCCACGGGGTCGATGGCCATATATTTT
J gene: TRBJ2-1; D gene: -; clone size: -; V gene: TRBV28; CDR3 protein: CASSQRNNEQFF; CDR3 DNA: TGTGCCAGCAGCCAGCGAAACAATGAGCAGTTCTTC
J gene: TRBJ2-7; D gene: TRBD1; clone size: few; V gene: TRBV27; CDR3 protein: CASSSRTGTLLTYEQYF; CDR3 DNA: TGTGCCAGCAGTTCGCGGACAGGGACCCTTTTAACCTACGAGCAGTACTTC
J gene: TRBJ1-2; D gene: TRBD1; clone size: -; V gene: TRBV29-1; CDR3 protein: CSVERGQGGYGYTF; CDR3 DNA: TGCAGCGTTGAAAGAGGGCAGGGGGGCTATGGCTACACCTTC
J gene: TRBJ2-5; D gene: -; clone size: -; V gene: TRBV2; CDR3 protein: CASIGSGGPRETQYF; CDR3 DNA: TGTGCCAGCATTGGATCAGGGGGGCCGCGGGAGACCCAGTACTTC
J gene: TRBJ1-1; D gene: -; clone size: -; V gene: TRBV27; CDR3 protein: CASSLVRAPGEAFF; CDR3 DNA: TGTGCCAGCAGTTTAGTGAGGGCTCCGGGGGAAGCTTTCTTT
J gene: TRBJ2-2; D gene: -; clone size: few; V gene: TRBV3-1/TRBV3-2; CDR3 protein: CASSQGAHTGELFF; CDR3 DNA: TGTGCCAGCAGCCAAGGGGCCCACACCGGGGAGCTGTTTTTT
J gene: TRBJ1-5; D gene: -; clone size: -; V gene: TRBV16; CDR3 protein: CASSQQASNQPQHF; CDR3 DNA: TGTGCCAGCAGCCAACAGGCAAGCAATCAGCCCCAGCATTTT
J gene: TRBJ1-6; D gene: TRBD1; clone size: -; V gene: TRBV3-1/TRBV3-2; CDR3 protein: CASSLRDSESPLHF; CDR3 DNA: TGTGCCAGCAGCCTCCGGGACAGTGAATCACCCCTCCACTTT